The rows below give T cell receptor beta chains drawn from one sample of a study of blood T cell repertoires in COVID-19. Assay used: immunoSEQ multiplex PCR; TCRdb lists only in-frame clones, some missing. The sample gives some 50,000 clones, 80% to 90% of which show up once; 25% to 30% is in the top ten. Sequencing used peripheral blood. Receptors originate from a human donor in a cohort sampled during active COVID-19. The conserved cysteine and the conserved F or W are not part of the CDR3 here.

v_gene: TRBV5-8
CDR3aa: ASSLDRNYGYT

v_gene: TRBV7-8
CDR3aa: ASSRQGHNQPQH

v_gene: TRBV18
CDR3aa: ASSQSAGDNEQF

v_gene: TRBV18
CDR3aa: ASSPGQGEEAF

v_gene: TRBV7-2
CDR3aa: ASSSNRDTEAF

v_gene: TRBV19
CDR3aa: ASSIGVGFGGGAGTDTQY

v_gene: TRBV10-3
CDR3aa: AINNPGQGSSRGYT

v_gene: TRBV11-1
CDR3aa: ASSLWDSSYNEQF

v_gene: TRBV3-1/TRBV3-2
CDR3aa: ASSQGRGDQY

v_gene: TRBV5-4
CDR3aa: ASNRGIYEQY

v_gene: TRBV4-2
CDR3aa: ASSRPGVRGEREQY

v_gene: TRBV2
CDR3aa: ASSEILEGLGNEQF

v_gene: TRBV11-2
CDR3aa: ASSTGTGAEKLF

v_gene: TRBV3-1/TRBV3-2
CDR3aa: ASSQTSGSNEQY

v_gene: TRBV10-1
CDR3aa: ASIRREGNTIY

v_gene: TRBV7-8
CDR3aa: ASSASGRYTGELF

v_gene: TRBV15
CDR3aa: ATSRGGLYNEQF

v_gene: TRBV15
CDR3aa: ATSRDLGPSYEQY

v_gene: TRBV24-1
CDR3aa: ATSVRQIQETQY

v_gene: TRBV18
CDR3aa: ASSPSSGRYNEQF

v_gene: TRBV28
CDR3aa: ASSFGQGRREQY

v_gene: TRBV6-5
CDR3aa: ASSYSRGGELF

v_gene: TRBV5-6
CDR3aa: ASSPGTGSFREQY

v_gene: TRBV5-1
CDR3aa: ASSRQGARTEAF

v_gene: TRBV6-5
CDR3aa: ASSYYQGTDTQY

v_gene: TRBV5-1
CDR3aa: ASSFAGRAGEKLF

v_gene: TRBV2
CDR3aa: ASSAGQNTGELF

v_gene: TRBV11-2
CDR3aa: ASSQGQGAEKLF

v_gene: TRBV9
CDR3aa: ASSIGDSADTQY

v_gene: TRBV28
CDR3aa: ASSLGGTGANVLT

v_gene: TRBV7-8
CDR3aa: ASSPMDWNNEQF

v_gene: TRBV7-2
CDR3aa: ASSLMTSGGLRD

v_gene: TRBV10-3
CDR3aa: AIRKQGGTEAF

v_gene: TRBV5-1
CDR3aa: ASSLWQGSTGELF

v_gene: TRBV24-1
CDR3aa: ATRGYLYGYT

v_gene: TRBV2
CDR3aa: ASSLPATYNEQF

v_gene: TRBV2
CDR3aa: ASSSGTGGYSPLH

v_gene: TRBV27
CDR3aa: ASSPLDRHFEQY

v_gene: TRBV5-6
CDR3aa: ASSLGDRANSPLH

v_gene: TRBV10-3
CDR3aa: AISEVAGGGYNEQF

v_gene: TRBV5-1
CDR3aa: ASRGTGAYTEAF

v_gene: TRBV3-1/TRBV3-2
CDR3aa: ASSPNGGDSNQPQH

v_gene: TRBV29-1
CDR3aa: SVGPSDSYNEQF

v_gene: TRBV6-1
CDR3aa: ASSEQGNTGELF

v_gene: TRBV12-5
CDR3aa: ASARDSVQETQY

v_gene: TRBV12-3/TRBV12-4
CDR3aa: ASSFGNQPQH

v_gene: TRBV5-1
CDR3aa: ASSPGLENIQY

v_gene: TRBV9
CDR3aa: ASSVGALRTDTQY

v_gene: TRBV11-2
CDR3aa: ASSSGLAGDPY

v_gene: TRBV7-9
CDR3aa: ASRILAGEETQY

v_gene: TRBV12-5
CDR3aa: ASGLVRGGNTGELF

v_gene: TRBV6-5
CDR3aa: ASSRGVNEQY

v_gene: TRBV11-2
CDR3aa: ASSLEGRGPGEAF

v_gene: TRBV5-1
CDR3aa: ASSLGDSQETQY

v_gene: TRBV9
CDR3aa: ASSVARTDTQY

v_gene: TRBV6-4
CDR3aa: ASSAQGGRNSPLH

v_gene: TRBV27
CDR3aa: ASSSWTSGGTDTQY

v_gene: TRBV4-1
CDR3aa: ASSQEYSYEQY

v_gene: TRBV18
CDR3aa: ASSPTPRGYEQF

v_gene: TRBV19
CDR3aa: ASSQYSRIREQF